This is a list of T cell receptor beta chains from one sample in a study of blood T cell repertoires in COVID-19. Data came from immunoSEQ multiplex PCR; TCRdb stores just in-frame clones and leaves some out. The data show about 160,000 clones, more than 90% seen once. Sequencing was carried out using peripheral blood. Receptors originate from a man aged 55 to 69 with active or convalescent COVID-19. Both conserved end residues are part of each CDR3. A D gene is named only where the DNA matches it firmly. Clone sizes are given selectively: once, few, many, or a class where the clone is expanded.

clone_size j_call d_call v_call cdr3_nt cdr3_aa
NA TRBJ1-2 TRBD1 TRBV27 TGTGCCAGCAGTTTAGGGGTCAGGGGGCCCTATGGCTACACCTTC CASSLGVRGPYGYTF
NA TRBJ2-3 TRBD2 TRBV15 TGTGCCACCGCTTTCGGACTAGCGGGGGGATTGTCTAGCACAGATACGCAGTATTTT CATAFGLAGGLSSTDTQYF
NA TRBJ2-1 TRBD2 TRBV10-3 TGTGCCATAAGCGGGGGGTCCGATTACAATGAGCAGTTCTTC CAISGGSDYNEQFF
NA TRBJ1-5 NA TRBV27 TGTGCCAGCACCACGGGGGTCAATCAGCCCCAGCATTTT CASTTGVNQPQHF
NA TRBJ2-7 TRBD2 TRBV27 TGTGCCAGCAGGACCGGGACTAGCATCTACGAGCAGTACTTC CASRTGTSIYEQYF
NA TRBJ2-5 TRBD2 TRBV5-1 TGCGCCAGCAGCTCTTCTAGCGGGAGTGTGGAGACCCAGTACTTC CASSSSSGSVETQYF
NA TRBJ2-3 NA TRBV5-1 TGCGCCAGCAGCCTGGCCTTTCAGTCAGATACGCAGTATTTT CASSLAFQSDTQYF
NA TRBJ1-5 TRBD1 TRBV7-9 TGTGCCAGCAGTTTGGACAGGGGAGCCGATCAGCCCCAGCATTTT CASSLDRGADQPQHF
NA TRBJ2-5 TRBD1 TRBV6-1 TGTGCCAGCAGTGATTTGATCCAACAGGGGACCCAAGAGACCCAGTACTTC CASSDLIQQGTQETQYF
NA TRBJ1-2 NA TRBV10-3 TGTGCCGCGGGGGGGGAAGCTAACTATGGCTACACCTTC CAAGGEANYGYTF
NA TRBJ2-2 NA TRBV5-1 TGCGCCAGCAGCAGGGACAAGAACACCGGGGAGCTGTTTTTT CASSRDKNTGELFF
NA TRBJ2-1 TRBD2 TRBV10-3 TGTGCCATCAGTGGGACTAGCGGGGGGAATGAGCAGTTCTTC CAISGTSGGNEQFF
NA TRBJ1-2 TRBD1 TRBV6-5 TGTGCCACCAGAGGGGGCAGGCGGAGCTATGGCTACACCTTC CATRGGRRSYGYTF
NA TRBJ2-2 TRBD2 TRBV19 TGTGCCAGTAGTATATGGGCTAGCGGGTGGGGGACGAACACCGGGGAGCTGTTTTTT CASSIWASGWGTNTGELFF
NA TRBJ1-4 NA TRBV7-2 TGTGCCAGCAGCTTAAACAGAATTAATGAAAAACTGTTTTTT CASSLNRINEKLFF
NA TRBJ1-2 TRBD1 TRBV5-4 TGTGCCAGCAGCTTAGGGCGGGACAGGTCTGGCTATGGCTACACCTTC CASSLGRDRSGYGYTF
NA TRBJ2-7 NA TRBV13 TGTGCCAGCAGCTTCGGGACTCCGGTCTACGAGCAGTACTTC CASSFGTPVYEQYF
NA TRBJ1-1 TRBD1 TRBV10-1 TGCGCCAGCAATGCAGGACAGGGATTGAACACTGAAGCTTTCTTT CASNAGQGLNTEAFF
NA TRBJ2-3 TRBD2 TRBV6-5 TGTGCCAGCAGATCCGGGACTAGCTTCGGTACGCAGTATTTT CASRSGTSFGTQYF
NA TRBJ2-5 NA TRBV4-2 TGTGCCAGCAGCCAAGATATTGACTTCCAAGAGACCCAGTACTTC CASSQDIDFQETQYF
NA TRBJ1-2 NA TRBV5-1 TGCGCCAGCAGCTTGTTAACACAGGACTATGGCTACACCTTC CASSLLTQDYGYTF
NA TRBJ2-1 TRBD1 TRBV12-3/TRBV12-4 TGTGCCAGCAGCCACCCAGGGGGTGAGCAGTTCTTC CASSHPGGEQFF
NA TRBJ1-1 TRBD1 TRBV3-1/TRBV3-2 TGTGCCAGCAGCCAAGGGGACTTAGGACAGGCCGGGGTAGCTTTCTTT CASSQGDLGQAGVAFF
NA TRBJ2-7 TRBD1 TRBV7-6 TGTGCCAGCAGCTCACAGCTGGGGACAGGGGGGATCAACGAGCAGTACTTC CASSSQLGTGGINEQYF
once TRBJ2-7 NA TRBV6-2/TRBV6-3 TGTGCCAGCAGTTATGACAGACAGAAGCGTGGCTACGAGCAGTACTTC CASSYDRQKRGYEQYF
NA TRBJ2-7 NA TRBV6-1 TGTGCCAGCAGTGAATCCCCCGACTTCTCCTACGAGCAGTACTTC CASSESPDFSYEQYF
NA TRBJ2-1 TRBD2 TRBV11-2 TGTGCCAGCAGCAGCGGGACTAGCAGCCTAGGGGAGAAGCAGTTCTTC CASSSGTSSLGEKQFF
NA TRBJ2-7 TRBD2 TRBV10-3 TGTGCCGTTAAGGGAACTAGCGGGAGGACCACCTTC CAVKGTSGRTTF
NA TRBJ1-2 TRBD1 TRBV2 TGTGCCAGCAAGACAGGGAACTATGGCTACACCTTC CASKTGNYGYTF
NA TRBJ2-7 TRBD1 TRBV2 TGTGCCAGCAGTGAAGCCGGGACAGGGCCCTACGAGCAGTACTTC CASSEAGTGPYEQYF
once TRBJ1-5 TRBD1 TRBV6-6 TGTGCCAGCAGGGGAGGACAGGGTCAGCCCCAGCATTTT CASRGGQGQPQHF
NA TRBJ1-1 NA TRBV12-3/TRBV12-4 TGTGCCAGCAGTTTGGCCGCGAACACTGAAGCTTTCTTT CASSLAANTEAFF
once TRBJ2-5 TRBD2 TRBV18 TGTGCCAGCTCTCCGGGACTAGCGCCAGAGACCCAGTACTTC CASSPGLAPETQYF
NA TRBJ2-2 NA TRBV11-2 TGTGCCAGCAGCTTAGTTGCAGGCCCCCCCGGGGAGCTGTTTTTT CASSLVAGPPGELFF
NA TRBJ1-1 NA TRBV29-1 TGCAGCGTGATGCAACAGGGGAACACTGAAGCTTTCTTT CSVMQQGNTEAFF
NA TRBJ1-2 NA TRBV6-5 TGTGCCAGCAGTTACTCGAGAGCCTATGGCTACACCTTC CASSYSRAYGYTF
NA TRBJ1-6 NA TRBV18 TGTGCCAGCTCACCGCTCGCCAGGGCGAGCTCCTATAATTCACCCCTCCACTTT CASSPLARASSYNSPLHF
NA TRBJ1-1 NA TRBV5-1 TGCGCCAGCAGCTCCAGGGGATCGGTGGTCACTGAAGCTTTCTTT CASSSRGSVVTEAFF
NA TRBJ2-3 TRBD1 TRBV10-1 TGCGCCAGCAGTGACAGGGGGCCGGATACGCAGTATTTT CASSDRGPDTQYF
NA TRBJ1-6 NA TRBV11-2 TGTGCCAGCAGCCCAATTCGAACAGGGCGTCGTGCTCTCCACTTT CASSPIRTGRRALHF
NA TRBJ1-2 NA TRBV12-5 TGTGCTAGTGGTTTGGTACAGGGAGGGATAGGGGGCTACACCTTC CASGLVQGGIGGYTF
NA TRBJ1-1 NA TRBV10-1 TGCGCCAGCAGTACCAACCGGGACACGAACACTGAAGCTTTCTTT CASSTNRDTNTEAFF
NA TRBJ2-3 NA TRBV5-1 TGCGCCAGCAGCTTGGCCGGGGGCACAGATACGCAGTATTTT CASSLAGGTDTQYF
NA TRBJ1-1 NA TRBV6-5 TGTGCCAGCATCGGAACAGGGTTAAGGACTGAAGCTTTCTTT CASIGTGLRTEAFF
NA TRBJ2-7 NA TRBV6-5 TGTGCCAGCAGTTACGAGCGCAGGGCACCCTACGAGCAGTACTTC CASSYERRAPYEQYF
NA TRBJ1-6 TRBD1 TRBV4-1 TGCGCCAGCAGCCAAGATAGAGACAGGGGCCTTTTGGGGTCACCCCTCCACTTT CASSQDRDRGLLGSPLHF
NA TRBJ1-4 TRBD1 TRBV7-2 TGTGCCAGCAGCTTAGACAGGGGGGGTGAAAAACTGTTTTTT CASSLDRGGEKLFF
NA TRBJ2-5 NA TRBV5-1 TGCGCCAGCAGCTTGGGACGGGGGCAAGAGACCCAGTACTTC CASSLGRGQETQYF
NA TRBJ1-4 TRBD1 TRBV5-1 TGCGCCAGCAGCGCACAGGGGGCGGGTGAAAAACTGTTTTTT CASSAQGAGEKLFF
NA TRBJ2-7 TRBD1 TRBV10-2 TGCGCCACCAGGGGACAGGGTAATGACTACGAGCAGTACTTC CATRGQGNDYEQYF
NA TRBJ2-3 TRBD1 TRBV5-1 TGCGCCAGCAGCTCACACAGGGGAAACACAGATACGCAGTATTTT CASSSHRGNTDTQYF
NA TRBJ1-5 TRBD1 TRBV15 TGTGCCACCAGCAGTGGTTTCCGACAGGGGAGGTTTCAGCCCCAGCATTTT CATSSGFRQGRFQPQHF